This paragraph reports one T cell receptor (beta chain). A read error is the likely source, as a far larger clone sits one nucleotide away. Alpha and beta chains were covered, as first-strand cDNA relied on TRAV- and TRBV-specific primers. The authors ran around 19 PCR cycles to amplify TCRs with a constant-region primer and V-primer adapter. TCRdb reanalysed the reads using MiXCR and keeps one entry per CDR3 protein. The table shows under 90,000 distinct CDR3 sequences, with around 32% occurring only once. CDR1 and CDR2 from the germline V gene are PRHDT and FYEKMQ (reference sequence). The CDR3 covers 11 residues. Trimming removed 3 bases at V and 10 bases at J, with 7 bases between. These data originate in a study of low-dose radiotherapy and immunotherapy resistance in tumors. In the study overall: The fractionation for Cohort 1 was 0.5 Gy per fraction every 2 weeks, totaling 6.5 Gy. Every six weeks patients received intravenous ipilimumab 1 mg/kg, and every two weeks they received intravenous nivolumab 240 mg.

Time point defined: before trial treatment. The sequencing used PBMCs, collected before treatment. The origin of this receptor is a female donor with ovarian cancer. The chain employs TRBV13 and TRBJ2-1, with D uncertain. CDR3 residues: CASSFQREQFF. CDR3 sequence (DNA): TGTGCCAGCAGCTTCCAGAGGGAGCAGTTCTTC.